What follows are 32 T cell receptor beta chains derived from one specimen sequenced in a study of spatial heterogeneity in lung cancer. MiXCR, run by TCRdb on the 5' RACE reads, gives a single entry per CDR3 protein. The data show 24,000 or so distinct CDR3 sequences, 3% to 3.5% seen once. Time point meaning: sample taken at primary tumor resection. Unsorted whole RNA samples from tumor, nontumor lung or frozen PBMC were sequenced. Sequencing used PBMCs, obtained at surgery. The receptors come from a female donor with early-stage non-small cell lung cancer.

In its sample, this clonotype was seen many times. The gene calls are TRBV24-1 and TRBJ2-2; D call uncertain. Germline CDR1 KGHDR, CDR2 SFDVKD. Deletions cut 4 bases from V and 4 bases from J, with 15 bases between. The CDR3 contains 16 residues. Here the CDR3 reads CATSEKTWFGTGELFF. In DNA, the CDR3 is TGTGCCACCAGTGAAAAGACCTGGTTCGGCACCGGGGAGCTGTTTTTT.

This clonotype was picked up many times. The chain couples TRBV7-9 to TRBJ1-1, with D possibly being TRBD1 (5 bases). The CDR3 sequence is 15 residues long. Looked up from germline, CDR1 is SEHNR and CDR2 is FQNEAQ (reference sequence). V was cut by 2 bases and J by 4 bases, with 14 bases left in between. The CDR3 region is CASSLRAQGSTEAFF. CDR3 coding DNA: TGTGCCAGCAGCTTAAGAGCGCAGGGTAGCACTGAAGCTTTCTTT.

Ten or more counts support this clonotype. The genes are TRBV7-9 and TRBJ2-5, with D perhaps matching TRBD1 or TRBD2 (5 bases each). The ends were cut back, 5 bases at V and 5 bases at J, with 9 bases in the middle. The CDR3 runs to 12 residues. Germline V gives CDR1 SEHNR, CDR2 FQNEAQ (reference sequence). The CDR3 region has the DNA TGTGCCAGCAGCCCCCGGGGCGAGACCCAGTACTTC. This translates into CASSPRGETQYF.

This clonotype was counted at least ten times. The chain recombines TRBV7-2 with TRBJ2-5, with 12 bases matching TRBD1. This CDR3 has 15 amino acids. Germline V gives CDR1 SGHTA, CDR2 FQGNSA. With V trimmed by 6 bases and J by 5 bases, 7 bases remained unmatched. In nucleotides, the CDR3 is TGTGCCAGCAGGCCGGGACAGGGGGCGTGGGAGACCCAGTACTTC. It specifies CASRPGQGAWETQYF. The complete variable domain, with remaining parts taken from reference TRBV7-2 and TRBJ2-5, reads GAGVSQSPSNKVTEKGKDVELRCDPISGHTALYWYRQSLGQGLEFLIYFQGNSAPDKSGLPSDRFSAERTGGSVSTLTIQRTQQEDSAVYLCASRPGQGAWETQYFGPGTRLLVL.

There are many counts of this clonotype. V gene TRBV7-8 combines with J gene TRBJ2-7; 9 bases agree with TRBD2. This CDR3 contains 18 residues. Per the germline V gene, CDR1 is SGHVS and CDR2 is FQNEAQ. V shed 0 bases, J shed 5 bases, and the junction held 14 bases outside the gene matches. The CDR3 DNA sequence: TGTGCCAGCAGCTTAGCGCTAATAGCTAGCGGGGCGCTGAACGAGCAGTACTTC. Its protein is CASSLALIASGALNEQYF.

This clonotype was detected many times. CDR3 sequence reads: CASSLGGQGGAGNEKLFF. The CDR3 DNA reads TGTGCCAGCAGCTTGGGAGGACAGGGCGGCGCTGGTAATGAAAAACTGTTTTTT. The J gene is TRBJ1-4, the V gene TRBV7-9; 8 nucleotides line up with TRBD1. CDR3 size: 18 residues. Germline loops: CDR1 SEHNR, CDR2 FQNEAQ (reference sequence). V lost 3 bases and J lost 4; bases outside the gene matches: 13. Together with reference TRBV7-9 and TRBJ1-4, the CDR3 gives the full variable domain: DTGVSQNPRHKITKRGQNVTFRCDPISEHNRLYWYRQTLGQGPEFLTYFQNEAQLEKSRLLSDRFSAERPKGSFSTLEIQRTEQGDSAMYLCASSLGGQGGAGNEKLFFGSGTQLSVL.

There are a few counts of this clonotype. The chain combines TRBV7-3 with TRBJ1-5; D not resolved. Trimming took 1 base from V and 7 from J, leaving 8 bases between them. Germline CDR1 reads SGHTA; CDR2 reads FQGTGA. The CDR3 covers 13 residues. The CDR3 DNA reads TGTGCCAGCAGCTTAAATGAGGGCCAGCCCCAGCATTTT. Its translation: CASSLNEGQPQHF.

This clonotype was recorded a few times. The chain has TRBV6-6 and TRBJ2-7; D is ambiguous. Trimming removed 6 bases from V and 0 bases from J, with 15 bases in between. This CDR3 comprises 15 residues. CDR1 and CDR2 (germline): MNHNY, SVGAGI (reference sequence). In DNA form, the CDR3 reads TGTGCCAGCAGCTACCTCTGGCGGCCCTCCTACGAGCAGTACTTC. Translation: CASSYLWRPSYEQYF.

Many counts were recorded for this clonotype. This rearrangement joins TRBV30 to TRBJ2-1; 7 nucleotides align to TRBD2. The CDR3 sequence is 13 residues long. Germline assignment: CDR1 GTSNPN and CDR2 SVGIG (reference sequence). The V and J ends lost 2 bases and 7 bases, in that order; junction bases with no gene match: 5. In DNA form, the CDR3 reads TGTGCCTGGAGTCGAGCGGGGTGGAATGAGCAGTTCTTC. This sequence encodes CAWSRAGWNEQFF.

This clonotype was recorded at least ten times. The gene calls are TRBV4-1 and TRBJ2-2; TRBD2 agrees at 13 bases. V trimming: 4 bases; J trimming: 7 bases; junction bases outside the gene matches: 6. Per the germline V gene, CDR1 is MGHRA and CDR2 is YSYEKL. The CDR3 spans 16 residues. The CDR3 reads CASSPGLAGVNGELFF. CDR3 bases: TGCGCCAGCAGCCCCGGACTAGCGGGAGTGAACGGGGAGCTGTTTTTT.

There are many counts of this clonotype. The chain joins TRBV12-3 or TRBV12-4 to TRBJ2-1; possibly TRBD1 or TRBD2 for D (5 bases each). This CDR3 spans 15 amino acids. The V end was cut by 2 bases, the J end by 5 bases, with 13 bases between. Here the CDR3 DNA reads TGTGCCAGCAGTTTACCTGGGACCACCAACAATGAGCAGTTCTTC. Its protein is CASSLPGTTNNEQFF.

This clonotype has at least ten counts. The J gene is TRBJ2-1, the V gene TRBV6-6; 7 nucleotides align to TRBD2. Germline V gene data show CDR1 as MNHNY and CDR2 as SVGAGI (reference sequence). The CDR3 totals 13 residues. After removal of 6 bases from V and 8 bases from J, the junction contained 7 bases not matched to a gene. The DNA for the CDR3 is TGTGCCAGCAGCCTAGCGGTTGGAGATGAGCAGTTCTTC. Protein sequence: CASSLAVGDEQFF.

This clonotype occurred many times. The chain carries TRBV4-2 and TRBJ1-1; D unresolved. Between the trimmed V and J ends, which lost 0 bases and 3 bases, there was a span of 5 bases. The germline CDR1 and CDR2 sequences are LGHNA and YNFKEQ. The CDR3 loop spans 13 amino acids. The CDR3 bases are TGTGCCAGCAGCCAAGATACGGACACTGAAGCTTTCTTT. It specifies CASSQDTDTEAFF.

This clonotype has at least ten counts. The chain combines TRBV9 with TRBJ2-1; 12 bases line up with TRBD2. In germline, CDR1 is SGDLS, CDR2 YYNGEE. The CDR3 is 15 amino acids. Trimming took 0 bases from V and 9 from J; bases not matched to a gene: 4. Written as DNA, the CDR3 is TGTGCCAGCAGCGTAGCTAGCGGGAGGGCTAGTGAGCAGTTCTTC. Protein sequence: CASSVASGRASEQFF.

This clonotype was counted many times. This CDR3 is CATPGRRGTYNEQFF. In nucleotides, the CDR3 is TGTGCCACCCCGGGGCGGAGAGGGACCTACAATGAGCAGTTCTTC. The chain employs TRBV2 and TRBJ2-1; D assignment may be TRBD1 or TRBD2 (5 bases each). V shed 10 bases and J shed 2 bases, with 18 bases lying between them. There are 15 residues in the CDR3. Germline values: CDR1 SNHLY, CDR2 FYNNEI.

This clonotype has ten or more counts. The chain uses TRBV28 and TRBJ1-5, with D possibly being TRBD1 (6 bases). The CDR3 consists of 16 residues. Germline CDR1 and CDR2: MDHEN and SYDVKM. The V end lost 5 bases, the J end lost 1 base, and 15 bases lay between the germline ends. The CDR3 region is CASSKGPQGSNQPQHF. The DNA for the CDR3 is TGTGCCAGCAGTAAGGGCCCCCAGGGGAGCAATCAGCCCCAGCATTTT.

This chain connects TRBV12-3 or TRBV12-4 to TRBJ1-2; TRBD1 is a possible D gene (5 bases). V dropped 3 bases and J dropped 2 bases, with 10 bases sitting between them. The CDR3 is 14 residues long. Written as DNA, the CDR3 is TGTGCCAGCAGTTTCGGCAGGGTGAACTATGGCTACACCTTC. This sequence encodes CASSFGRVNYGYTF.

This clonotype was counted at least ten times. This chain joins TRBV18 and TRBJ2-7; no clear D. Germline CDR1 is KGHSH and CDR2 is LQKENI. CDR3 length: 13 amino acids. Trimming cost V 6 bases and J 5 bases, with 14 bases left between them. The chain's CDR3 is CASSPGPGHEQYF. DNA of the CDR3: TGTGCCAGCTCCCCCGGACCTGGCCACGAGCAGTACTTC.

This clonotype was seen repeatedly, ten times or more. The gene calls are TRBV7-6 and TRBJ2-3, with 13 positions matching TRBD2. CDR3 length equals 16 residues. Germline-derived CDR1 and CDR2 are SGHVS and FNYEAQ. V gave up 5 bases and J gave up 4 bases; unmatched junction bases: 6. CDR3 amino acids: CASSKGTSGISDTQYF. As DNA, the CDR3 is TGTGCCAGCAGCAAAGGGACTAGCGGGATTTCAGATACGCAGTATTTT.

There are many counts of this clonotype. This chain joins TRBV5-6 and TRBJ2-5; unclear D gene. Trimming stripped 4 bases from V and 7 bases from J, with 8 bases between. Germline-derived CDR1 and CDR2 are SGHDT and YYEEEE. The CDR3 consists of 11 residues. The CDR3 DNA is TGTGCCAGCAGCAGGACGGGGACCCAGTACTTC. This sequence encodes CASSRTGTQYF.

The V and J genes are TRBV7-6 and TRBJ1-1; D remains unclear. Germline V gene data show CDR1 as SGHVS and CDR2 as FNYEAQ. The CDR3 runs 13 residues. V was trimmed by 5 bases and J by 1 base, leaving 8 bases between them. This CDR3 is CASSPLENTEAFF. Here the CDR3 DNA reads TGTGCCAGCAGCCCTCTGGAGAACACTGAAGCTTTCTTT.

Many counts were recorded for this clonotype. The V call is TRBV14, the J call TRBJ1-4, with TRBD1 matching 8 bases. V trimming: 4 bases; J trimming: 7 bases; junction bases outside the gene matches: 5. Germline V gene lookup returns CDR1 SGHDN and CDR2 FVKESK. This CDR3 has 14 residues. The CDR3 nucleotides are TGTGCCAGCAGCCGGACAGGGCTGGGTGAAAAACTGTTTTTT. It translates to CASSRTGLGEKLFF.

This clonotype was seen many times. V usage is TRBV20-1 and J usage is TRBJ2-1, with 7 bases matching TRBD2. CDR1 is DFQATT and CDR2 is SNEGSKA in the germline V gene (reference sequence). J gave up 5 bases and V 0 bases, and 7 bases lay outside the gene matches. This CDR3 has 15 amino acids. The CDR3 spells CSARDGREINNEQFF. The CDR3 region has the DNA TGCAGTGCTAGAGATGGGCGGGAGATAAACAATGAGCAGTTCTTC.

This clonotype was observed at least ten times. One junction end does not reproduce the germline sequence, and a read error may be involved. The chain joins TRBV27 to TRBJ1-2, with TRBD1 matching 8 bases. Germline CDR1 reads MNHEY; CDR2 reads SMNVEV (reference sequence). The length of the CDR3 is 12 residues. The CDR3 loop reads CASSLSGTGPIF. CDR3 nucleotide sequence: TGTGCCAGCAGTTTATCCGGGACAGGCCCCATCTTC.

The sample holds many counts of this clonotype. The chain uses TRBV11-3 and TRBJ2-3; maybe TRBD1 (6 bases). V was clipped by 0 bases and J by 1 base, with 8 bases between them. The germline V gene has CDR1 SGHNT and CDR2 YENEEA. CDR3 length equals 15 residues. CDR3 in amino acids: CASSLDRGRTDTQYF. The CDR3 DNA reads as TGTGCCAGCAGCTTAGACAGGGGCCGCACAGATACGCAGTATTTT.

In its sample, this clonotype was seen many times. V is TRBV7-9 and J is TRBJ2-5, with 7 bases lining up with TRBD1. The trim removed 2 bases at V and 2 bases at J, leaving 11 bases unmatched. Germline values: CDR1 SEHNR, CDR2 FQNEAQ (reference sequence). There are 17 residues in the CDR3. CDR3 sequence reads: CASSLRGRGPTQETQYF. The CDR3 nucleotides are TGTGCCAGCAGCTTAAGGGGGCGCGGTCCAACTCAAGAGACCCAGTACTTC.

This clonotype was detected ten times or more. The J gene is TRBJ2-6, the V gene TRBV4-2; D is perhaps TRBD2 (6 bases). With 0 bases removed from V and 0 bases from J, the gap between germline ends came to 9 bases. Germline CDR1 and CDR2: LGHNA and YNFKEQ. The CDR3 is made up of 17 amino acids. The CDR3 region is CASSQETRTSGANVLTF. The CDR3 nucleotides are TGTGCCAGCAGCCAAGAGACTAGAACCTCTGGGGCCAACGTCCTGACTTTC.

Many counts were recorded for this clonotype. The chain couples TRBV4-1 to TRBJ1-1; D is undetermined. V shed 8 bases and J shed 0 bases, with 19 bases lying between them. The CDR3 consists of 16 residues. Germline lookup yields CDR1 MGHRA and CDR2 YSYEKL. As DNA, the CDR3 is TGCGCCAGCCATCGGACCGATTTAGCGATGAACACTGAAGCTTTCTTT. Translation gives CASHRTDLAMNTEAFF.

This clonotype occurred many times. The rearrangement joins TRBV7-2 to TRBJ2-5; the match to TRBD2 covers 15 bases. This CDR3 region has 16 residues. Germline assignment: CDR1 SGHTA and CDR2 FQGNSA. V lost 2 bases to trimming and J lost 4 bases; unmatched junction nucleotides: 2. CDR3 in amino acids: CASSLQGLAGGETQYF. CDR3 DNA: TGTGCCAGCAGCTTACAGGGACTAGCGGGAGGAGAGACCCAGTACTTC. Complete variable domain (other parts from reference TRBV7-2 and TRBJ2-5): GAGVSQSPSNKVTEKGKDVELRCDPISGHTALYWYRQSLGQGLEFLIYFQGNSAPDKSGLPSDRFSAERTGGSVSTLTIQRTQQEDSAVYLCASSLQGLAGGETQYFGPGTRLLVL.

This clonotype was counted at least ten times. The CDR3 sequence is CASSPQMWENYGYTF. DNA for the CDR3: TGTGCCAGCAGTCCCCAGATGTGGGAAAACTATGGCTACACCTTC. The chain couples TRBV28 to TRBJ1-2, with D unclear. Trimming took 5 bases from V and 2 from J, leaving 15 bases between them. CDR3 length equals 15 residues. Germline-derived CDR1 and CDR2 are MDHEN and SYDVKM.

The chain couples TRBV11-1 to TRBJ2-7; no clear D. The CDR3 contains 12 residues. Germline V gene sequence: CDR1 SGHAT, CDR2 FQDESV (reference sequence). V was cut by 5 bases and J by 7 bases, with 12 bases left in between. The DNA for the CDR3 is TGTGCCAGCAGCCCCGAGGTGATGGAGCAGTACTTC. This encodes CASSPEVMEQYF.

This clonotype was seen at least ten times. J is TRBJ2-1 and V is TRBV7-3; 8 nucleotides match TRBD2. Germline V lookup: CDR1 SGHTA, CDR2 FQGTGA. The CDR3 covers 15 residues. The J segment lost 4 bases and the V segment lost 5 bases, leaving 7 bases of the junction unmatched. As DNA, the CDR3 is TGTGCCAGCAGCCCCCAGCGCGGGAGGTACAATGAGCAGTTCTTC. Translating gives CASSPQRGRYNEQFF.